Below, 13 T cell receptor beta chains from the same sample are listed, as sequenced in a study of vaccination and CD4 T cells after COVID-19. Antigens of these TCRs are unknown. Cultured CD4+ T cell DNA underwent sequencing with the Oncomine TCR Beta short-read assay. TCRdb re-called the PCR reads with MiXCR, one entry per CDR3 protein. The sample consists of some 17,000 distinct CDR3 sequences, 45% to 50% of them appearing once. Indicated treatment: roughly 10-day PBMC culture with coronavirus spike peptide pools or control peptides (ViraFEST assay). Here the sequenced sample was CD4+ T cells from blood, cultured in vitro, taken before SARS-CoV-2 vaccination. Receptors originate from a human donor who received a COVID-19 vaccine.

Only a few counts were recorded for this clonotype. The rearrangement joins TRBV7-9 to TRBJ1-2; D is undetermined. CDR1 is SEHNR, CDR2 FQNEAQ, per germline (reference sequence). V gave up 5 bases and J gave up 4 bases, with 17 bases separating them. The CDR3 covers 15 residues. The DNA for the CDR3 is TGTGCCAGCAGCCCTAGCTTACGATCGGGCTATGGCTACACCTTC. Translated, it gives CASSPSLRSGYGYTF. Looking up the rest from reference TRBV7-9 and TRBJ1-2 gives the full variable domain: DTGVSQNPRHKITKRGQNVTFRCDPISEHNRLYWYRQTLGQGPEFLTYFQNEAQLEKSRLLSDRFSAERPKGSFSTLEIQRTEQGDSAMYLCASSPSLRSGYGYTFGSGTRLTVV.

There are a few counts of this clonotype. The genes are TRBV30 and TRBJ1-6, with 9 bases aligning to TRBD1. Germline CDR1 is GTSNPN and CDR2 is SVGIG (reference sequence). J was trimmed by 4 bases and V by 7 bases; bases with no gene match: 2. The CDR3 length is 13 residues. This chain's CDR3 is CASQGAYNSPLHF. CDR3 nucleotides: TGTGCCTCACAGGGGGCTTATAATTCACCCCTCCACTTT.

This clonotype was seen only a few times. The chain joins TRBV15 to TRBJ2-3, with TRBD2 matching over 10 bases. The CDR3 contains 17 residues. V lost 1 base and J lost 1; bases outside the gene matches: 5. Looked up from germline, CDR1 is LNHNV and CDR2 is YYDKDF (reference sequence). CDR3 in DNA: TGTGCCACCAGCAGAGTGTCTAGCGGGGGTGGCACAGATACGCAGTATTTT. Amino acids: CATSRVSSGGGTDTQYF.

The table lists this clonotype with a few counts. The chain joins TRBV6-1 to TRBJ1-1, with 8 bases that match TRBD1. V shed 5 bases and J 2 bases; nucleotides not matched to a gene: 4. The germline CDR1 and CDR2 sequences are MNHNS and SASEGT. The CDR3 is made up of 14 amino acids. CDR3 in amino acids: CASSRQGRNTEAFF. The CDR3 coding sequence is TGTGCCAGCAGTCGACAGGGGCGCAACACTGAAGCTTTCTTT.

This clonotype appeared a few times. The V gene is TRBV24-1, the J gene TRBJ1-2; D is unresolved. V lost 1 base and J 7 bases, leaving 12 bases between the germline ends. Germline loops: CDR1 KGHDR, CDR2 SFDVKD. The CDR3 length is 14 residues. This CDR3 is CATSDFSGKVGYTF. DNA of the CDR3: TGTGCCACCAGTGATTTTTCGGGGAAGGTTGGCTACACCTTC.

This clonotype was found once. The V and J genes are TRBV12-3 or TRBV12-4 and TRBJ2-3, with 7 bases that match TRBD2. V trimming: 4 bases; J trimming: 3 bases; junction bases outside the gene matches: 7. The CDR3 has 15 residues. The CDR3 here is CASSSSGTLTDTQYF. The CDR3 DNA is TGTGCCAGCAGTTCCAGCGGGACTTTAACAGATACGCAGTATTTT.

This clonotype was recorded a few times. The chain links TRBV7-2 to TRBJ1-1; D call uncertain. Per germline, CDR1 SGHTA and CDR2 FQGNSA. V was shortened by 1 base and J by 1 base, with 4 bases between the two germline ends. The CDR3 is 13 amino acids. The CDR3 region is CASSLDRNTEAFF. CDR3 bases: TGTGCCAGCAGCTTAGACCGGAACACTGAAGCTTTCTTT.

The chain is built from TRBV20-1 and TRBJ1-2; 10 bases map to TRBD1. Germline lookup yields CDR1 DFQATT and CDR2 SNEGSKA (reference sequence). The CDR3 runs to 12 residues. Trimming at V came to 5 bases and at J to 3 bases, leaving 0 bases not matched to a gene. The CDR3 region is CSAGQGDYGYTF. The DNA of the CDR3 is TGCAGTGCTGGACAGGGGGACTATGGCTACACCTTC.

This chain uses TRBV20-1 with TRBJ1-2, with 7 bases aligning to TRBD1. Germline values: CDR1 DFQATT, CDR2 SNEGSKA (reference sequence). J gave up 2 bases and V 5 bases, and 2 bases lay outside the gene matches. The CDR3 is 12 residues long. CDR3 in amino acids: CSAYRGNYGYTF. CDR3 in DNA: TGCAGTGCTTACAGGGGAAACTATGGCTACACCTTC.

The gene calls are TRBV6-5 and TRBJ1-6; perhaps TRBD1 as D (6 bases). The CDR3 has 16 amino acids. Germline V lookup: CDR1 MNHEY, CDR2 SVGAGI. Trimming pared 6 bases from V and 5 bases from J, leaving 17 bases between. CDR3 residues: CASSYTAGHNNSPLHF. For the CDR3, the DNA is TGTGCCAGCAGCTACACAGCGGGACACAATAATTCACCCCTCCACTTT.

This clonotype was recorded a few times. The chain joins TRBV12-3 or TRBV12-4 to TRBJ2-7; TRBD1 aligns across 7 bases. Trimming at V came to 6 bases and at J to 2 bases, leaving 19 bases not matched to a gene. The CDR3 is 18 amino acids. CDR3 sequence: CASRHGTVGPLGAYEQYF. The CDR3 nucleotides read TGTGCCAGCAGGCACGGGACAGTAGGCCCTCTGGGGGCCTACGAGCAGTACTTC.

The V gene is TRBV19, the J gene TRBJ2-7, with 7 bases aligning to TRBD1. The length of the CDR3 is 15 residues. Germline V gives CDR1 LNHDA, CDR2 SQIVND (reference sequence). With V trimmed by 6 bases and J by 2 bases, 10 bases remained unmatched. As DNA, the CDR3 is TGTGCCAGTAGACGACAGGACAGGCGCCCCTACGAGCAGTACTTC. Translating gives CASRRQDRRPYEQYF.

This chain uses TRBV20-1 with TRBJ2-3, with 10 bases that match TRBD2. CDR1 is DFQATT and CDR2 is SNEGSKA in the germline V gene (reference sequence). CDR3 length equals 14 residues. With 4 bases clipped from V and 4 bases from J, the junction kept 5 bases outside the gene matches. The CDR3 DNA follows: TGCAGTGCTACCGCTAGCGGGGGACCAGATACGCAGTATTTT. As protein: CSATASGGPDTQYF.